These T cell receptor beta chains were read from a single sample in a study of shared clonotypes between healthy human individuals. This table comes from immunoSEQ multiplex PCR, and its TCRdb copy is limited to in-frame clones, with some not included. Among under 650,000 clones listed, 90% to 96% were seen once. The sequenced sample consisted of naive CD4+ T cells sorted from blood. The receptors here all came from a woman aged 25 to 39 in good health. Both conserved end residues are part of each CDR3. The order of the fields is D gene, V gene, J gene, clone size, CDR3 DNA, CDR3 protein. The D gene is left open where the match is weak. Clone size is stated in some rows and not others, as once, few, many or a class when expanded.

NA,TRBV19,TRBJ1-5,NA,TGTGCCTCGACCTGGGGGATCCGTAGCAATCAGCCCCAGCATTTT,CASTWGIRSNQPQHF
TRBD1,TRBV2,TRBJ2-2,NA,TGTGCCAGCAGGGGACAGGGGGTGGACACCGGGGAGCTGTTTTTT,CASRGQGVDTGELFF
NA,TRBV18,TRBJ2-7,NA,TGTGCCAGCTCACCAAGAACTTCCTATATGTCCTACGAGCAGTACTTC,CASSPRTSYMSYEQYF
NA,TRBV18,TRBJ1-5,NA,TGTGCCAGCTCACCGGATGGACTGAGCAATCAGCCCCAGCATTTT,CASSPDGLSNQPQHF
NA,TRBV27,TRBJ2-1,once,TGTGCCAGCAGCTCCGCAGGTGAGCAGTTCTTC,CASSSAGEQFF
TRBD2,TRBV10-1,TRBJ2-7,NA,TGCGCCAGCAGTGAGCCACGAGGAGCGGGGATGGTGGACGAGCAGTACTTC,CASSEPRGAGMVDEQYF
NA,TRBV7-3,TRBJ2-1,NA,TGTGCCAGCAGCTTAACGTTGGCTTCTGAGCAGTTCTTC,CASSLTLASEQFF
TRBD2,TRBV7-2,TRBJ2-1,NA,TGTGCCAGCAGCCAGACTAGCGGGAGCCCCTACAATGAGCAGTTCTTC,CASSQTSGSPYNEQFF
NA,TRBV4-1,TRBJ2-3,NA,TGCGCCAGCAGCCTCGGAGGGACTTCAACTAGCACAGATACGCAGTATTTT,CASSLGGTSTSTDTQYF
TRBD1,TRBV19,TRBJ1-5,NA,TGTGCCAGTAGTACTCCGACAGGGGGTTGGAAGCCCCAGCATTTT,CASSTPTGGWKPQHF
NA,TRBV28,TRBJ2-6,NA,TGTGCCAGCAGTTTATTGGGGGGCTACAGCTCTGGGGCCAACGTCCTGACTTTC,CASSLLGGYSSGANVLTF
NA,TRBV19,TRBJ2-2,NA,TGTGCCAGTAGTATATCCCCCCAAAGTGTAGCCGGGGACACCGGGGAGCTGTTTTTT,CASSISPQSVAGDTGELFF
TRBD2,TRBV28,TRBJ2-7,NA,TGTGCCAGCAGTTTTGCTAGCGGGAGTCCACGCTACGAGCAGTACTTC,CASSFASGSPRYEQYF
TRBD1,TRBV4-1,TRBJ2-3,NA,TGCGCCAGCAGCCAAGAAGGGACAGGGTTGAAAGATACGCAGTATTTT,CASSQEGTGLKDTQYF
TRBD1,TRBV7-9,TRBJ2-3,NA,TGTGCCAGCGGCAGCGGACAGGGGGCCGCAGATACGCAGTATTTT,CASGSGQGAADTQYF
TRBD1,TRBV23-1,TRBJ1-2,NA,TGCGCCAGCAGTCAAACAGGGGGCTCATACTATGGCTACACCTTC,CASSQTGGSYYGYTF
NA,TRBV9,TRBJ2-3,NA,TGTGCCAGCAGCGTCGCCAGTACGGCACGGGGGCCAGATACGCAGTATTTT,CASSVASTARGPDTQYF
TRBD1,TRBV5-5,TRBJ1-2,NA,TGTGCCAGCAGCGCTCGACAGGGGGCCCTAGTATCGAACTATGGCTACACCTTC,CASSARQGALVSNYGYTF
TRBD2,TRBV6-4,TRBJ2-3,once,TGTGCCAGCAGCGGGCTAGCGGGAGCTATGTATTTT,CASSGLAGAMYF
TRBD2,TRBV11-3,TRBJ2-7,NA,TGTGCCACCCTTCCCCGGCTAGCGGGAGTGGTCTACGAGCAGTACTTC,CATLPRLAGVVYEQYF
NA,TRBV11-3,TRBJ2-1,NA,TGTGCCAGCAGCCCTACGACGGTAAATGAGCAGTTCTTC,CASSPTTVNEQFF
NA,TRBV5-1,TRBJ1-3,NA,TGCGCCAGCAGCTTGGTCTCCGGGACCTCTGGAAACACCATATATTTT,CASSLVSGTSGNTIYF
NA,TRBV28,TRBJ2-7,NA,TGTGCCAGCGGAAGCGGCTACGAGCAGTACTTC,CASGSGYEQYF
NA,TRBV15,TRBJ2-3,once,TGTGCCACCAGCAGAGGGCAGCTCACAGATACGCAGTATTTT,CATSRGQLTDTQYF
NA,TRBV18,TRBJ1-1,NA,TGTGCCAGCTCACCCGACACCAACACTGAAGCTTTCTTT,CASSPDTNTEAFF
TRBD2,TRBV6-5,TRBJ2-7,NA,TGTGCCAGCAGTCAGGGACTAGCGGGACGCGAGCAGTACTTC,CASSQGLAGREQYF
TRBD2,TRBV2,TRBJ2-1,NA,TGTGCCAGCAGTGTTCTAGCGGGACACAATGAGCAGTTCTTC,CASSVLAGHNEQFF
TRBD1,TRBV27,TRBJ2-7,NA,TGTGCCAGCAGGAGGGACAGGGGGTACGAGCAGTACTTC,CASRRDRGYEQYF
NA,TRBV4-1,TRBJ2-1,NA,TGCGCCAGCAGCCTAGACATAGCGCGGTACAATGAGCAGTTCTTC,CASSLDIARYNEQFF
NA,TRBV28,TRBJ1-2,NA,TGTGCCAGCAAGAGAGTAGGAAGTCTAACTAACTATGGCTACACCTTC,CASKRVGSLTNYGYTF
NA,TRBV5-1,TRBJ2-5,NA,TGCGCCAGCAGCTTGGACAGTCTCGAGACCCAGTACTTC,CASSLDSLETQYF
TRBD2,TRBV9,TRBJ2-7,NA,TGTGCCAGCAGCACTCACCCCATAGCGGGAGTGGACGAGCAGTACTTC,CASSTHPIAGVDEQYF
NA,TRBV30,TRBJ1-5,NA,TGTGCCTGGAGTGTATCGAGGGGCAATCAGCCCCAGCATTTT,CAWSVSRGNQPQHF
NA,TRBV6-5,TRBJ1-2,NA,TGTGCCAGCAGTTACTCTGGAGGGCCGGGTGGCTACACCTTC,CASSYSGGPGGYTF
TRBD1,TRBV28,TRBJ2-3,NA,TGTGCCAGCCCTCCCGACAGGGATAGCACAGATACGCAGTATTTT,CASPPDRDSTDTQYF
NA,TRBV30,TRBJ2-7,few,TGTGCCTGGAGTGTAGGTGGAGAGGCTCGTCGGCAGTACTTC,CAWSVGGEARRQYF
TRBD2,TRBV5-1,TRBJ2-5,NA,TGCGCCAGCAAGCGGGAGTCTGAGACCCAGTACTTC,CASKRESETQYF
NA,TRBV2,TRBJ2-7,NA,TGTGCCAGCAGTGAGCGGCTCAGCTCCTACGAGCAGTACTTC,CASSERLSSYEQYF
NA,TRBV7-2,TRBJ2-7,NA,TGTGCCAGCAGCCCCTACAGCGGGCGCCTACGCGAGCAGTACTTC,CASSPYSGRLREQYF
TRBD1,TRBV28,TRBJ1-1,once,TGTGCCAGCAACCCGGGACAGGGTGGGCACACTGAAGCTTTCTTT,CASNPGQGGHTEAFF
TRBD2,TRBV11-2,TRBJ2-2,NA,TGTGCCAGCAGGCGCGGGAGGGCGAACACCGGGGAGCTGTTTTTT,CASRRGRANTGELFF
NA,TRBV28,TRBJ1-5,NA,TGTGCCAGCAGTTTACGGCTCATTCAGCCCCAGCATTTT,CASSLRLIQPQHF
TRBD1,TRBV7-6,TRBJ2-1,NA,TGTGCCAGCAGCCATGGACAGGGGATCACCTACAATGAGCAGTTCTTC,CASSHGQGITYNEQFF
NA,TRBV29-1,TRBJ2-2,NA,TGCAGCGCCAACGGGGGAGAGAACACCGGGGAGCTGTTTTTT,CSANGGENTGELFF
NA,TRBV5-5,TRBJ2-7,once,TGTGCCAGCAGCACCGGACAGACAATCTACGAGCAGTACTTC,CASSTGQTIYEQYF
NA,TRBV28,TRBJ2-3,once,TGTGCCAGCAGTCAGGGGCCCACCACAGATACGCAGTATTTT,CASSQGPTTDTQYF
NA,TRBV5-1,TRBJ1-4,once,TGCGCCAGCAGCTTGGAACGGGGTAACTCATACGAAAAACTGTTTTTT,CASSLERGNSYEKLFF
NA,TRBV7-9,TRBJ2-2,NA,TGTGCCAGCAGATCGGGTATAGCGGTCACCGGGGAGCTGTTTTTT,CASRSGIAVTGELFF
TRBD1,TRBV6-5,TRBJ2-5,NA,TGTGCCAGCAGCTCGGACAGGCGGGAGACCCAGTACTTC,CASSSDRRETQYF
NA,TRBV7-3,TRBJ1-1,NA,TGTGCCAGCAGCTCTAACACAGCGAACACTGAAGCTTTCTTT,CASSSNTANTEAFF
TRBD1,TRBV5-1,TRBJ2-5,NA,TGCGCCAGCAGCACTGGGGACAGGGAACAAGAGACCCAGTACTTC,CASSTGDREQETQYF
NA,TRBV10-1,TRBJ2-5,NA,TGCGCCAGCAGTGAATCTAGGGGTATCCAGTACTTC,CASSESRGIQYF
TRBD1,TRBV5-6,TRBJ2-7,NA,TGTGCCAGCAGCCCCGGGACAGGGAACTCCTACGAGCAGTACTTC,CASSPGTGNSYEQYF
NA,TRBV18,TRBJ1-3,NA,TGTGCCAGCTCACCACGAGTTGGGGGAACTTCTGGAAACACCATATATTTT,CASSPRVGGTSGNTIYF
TRBD1,TRBV5-1,TRBJ1-3,NA,TGCGCCAGCAGCTTGGGGGGACAGAGCTCTGGAAACACCATATATTTT,CASSLGGQSSGNTIYF
TRBD2,TRBV28,TRBJ2-1,NA,TGTGCCAGCGGGGGACACCCGGGACTAGTATCCAATGAGCAGTTCTTC,CASGGHPGLVSNEQFF
TRBD2,TRBV18,TRBJ2-1,NA,TGTGCCAGCTCACCATTGAGTAGCGGGATTACATACAATGAGCAGTTCTTC,CASSPLSSGITYNEQFF
NA,TRBV6-6,TRBJ1-5,NA,TGTGCCAGCACCTCGCGCCATAGCAATCAGCCCCAGCATTTT,CASTSRHSNQPQHF
NA,TRBV11-3,TRBJ2-2,NA,TGTGCCAGCAGCTCGGGGGTAGGCCCCACCGGGGAGCTGTTTTTT,CASSSGVGPTGELFF